Described below is a single T cell receptor (beta chain) sequence and its context. Sequencing used immunoSEQ v3. Some clones are missing from TCRdb's copy, which holds only in-frame ones; the method was immunoSEQ multiplex PCR. The sample lists about 32,000 clones, 74% occurring once. This entry is derived from a study of TIL therapy for anti-PD-1-resistant metastatic lung cancer. Germline CDR1 is SNHLY and CDR2 is FYNNEI. The V and J ends lost 10 bases and 3 bases respectively, with 22 bases between them. This CDR3 has 15 amino acids. As to time point: pre-treatment sample, taken before nivolumab and TIL therapy.

V usage is TRBV2 and J usage is TRBJ2-7; a weak D match, TRBD1 (6 bases). The origin of this receptor is a woman aged 30 to 85 with non-small cell lung cancer. The source material was blood, sampled at baseline. The CDR3 nucleotides read TGTGCCAACCATTATCTACCGGGACACGACTACGAGCAGTACTTC. This translates into CANHYLPGHDYEQYF.